This TCR beta chain was sequenced during a study of T cells in Graves' hyperthyroidism and ophthalmopathy. The ends were cut back, 7 bases at V and 8 bases at J, with 20 bases in the middle. This CDR3 has 14 residues. Germline V gene lookup returns CDR1 MNHEY and CDR2 SVGEGT. This clonotype occurred many times. Uncontrolled infection, other autoimmune disease, pregnancy and lactation each barred patients from inclusion. Amplified regions were TCR beta CDR3 sequences from RNA transcripts. A set of HTBI primers served as the primers for a first-round RT-PCR of the TCR CDR3. TCRdb passed the multiplex PCR reads through MiXCR, listing each CDR3 protein once. This sample has a few hundred thousand distinct CDR3 sequences, with approximately 14% found just once.

This sequence was found in a woman between 35 and 50 years old with Graves' ophthalmopathy. The sample was blood. The chain recombines TRBV6-2 or TRBV6-3 with TRBJ1-1, with a tentative D call TRBD1 (5 bases). DNA of the CDR3: TGTGCCAGCACCTCCCGACAGACCGCGACCGAAGCTTTCTTT. It translates to CASTSRQTATEAFF.